This T cell receptor beta chain was recorded in a study of blood T cell repertoires in COVID-19. Original analysis: Amplification from reference gene primers served as the basis for estimated nucleated cell counts. Assay: immunoSEQ multiplex PCR; the TCRdb copy retains only in-frame clones and omits some. For V, J and clone size, that table is used; D and trimming come from the DNA. The profile shows 90,000 to 100,000 clones, about 83% of them singletons. The CDR3 spans 20 residues. The V gene is TRBV12-2, the J gene TRBJ2-3; no check of the table's D call, TRBD2, against the DNA was made. TRBV12-2 is labeled a pseudogene. This clonotype was sampled from a man aged 65 to 85 with active or convalescent COVID-19. Sequences were obtained from peripheral blood. In nucleotides, the CDR3 is TGTGCAAGTCGTCCCAGGACTAGCGGGGGGCGGGTCCTCGGCACAGATACGCAGTATTTT. Its translation is CASRPRTSGGRVLGTDTQYF.